This entry concerns a single T cell receptor (beta chain). Next came a second PCR, run for about 6 to 12 cycles, which used a sample-barcoded 5' primer along with a J-beta primer mix. MiXCR, run by TCRdb on the 5' RACE reads, gives a single entry per CDR3 protein. The sample has fewer than 600,000 distinct CDR3 sequences; around a quarter are singletons. This sample was included in a study of blood T cells in healthy people across ages. The same sample was also used in a study of T cells of mothers and their children.

This TCR was sampled from a boy aged 2 to 10 in good health. What was sequenced was blood.

The CDR3 region has the DNA TGTGCCAGCAGTTACTCGGGGTATGACCAAGAGACCCAGTACTTC. It is translated as CASSYSGYDQETQYF. The rearrangement uses TRBV6-6 and TRBJ2-5; D is unresolved. V was trimmed by 0 bases and J by 0 bases, leaving 8 bases between them. The CDR3 totals 15 residues. Germline V gene lookup returns CDR1 MNHNY and CDR2 SVGAGI (reference sequence).